This TCR beta chain was captured by sequencing in a study of low-dose radiotherapy and immunotherapy resistance in tumors. Study summary: Cohort 1 patients were irradiated with 0.5 Gy fractions every 2 weeks to 6.5 Gy total. Nivolumab was given to patients as a 240 mg flat dose every two weeks, and ipilimumab at 1 mg/kg every six weeks. Both were delivered intravenously. Intravenous cyclophosphamide 200 mg/m2 was given every two weeks, one day before radiation and immunotherapy.

The time point: after trial treatment. The treatment was: LDRT plus nivolumab, ipilimumab, low-dose cyclophosphamide and aspirin (RACIN trial). Donors were given nivolumab, ipilimumab, aspirin, low-dose cyclophosphamide and low-dose radiotherapy. Germline lookup yields CDR1 SGHRS and CDR2 YFSETQ. Deletions cut 4 bases from V and 4 bases from J, with 12 bases between. CDR3 size: 13 residues. First-strand cDNA used TRAV- and TRBV-specific primers, covering alpha and beta chains. Both a constant-region primer and a V-primer adapter served to amplify TCRs across 20 PCR cycles. TCRdb processed the reads anew with MiXCR; each CDR3 protein has one entry. The sample records 75,000 to 95,000 distinct CDR3 sequences, 20% to 25% being singletons.

The sequences come from PBMCs, collected after low-dose radiotherapy plus immunotherapy. This clonotype was sampled from a female donor with ovarian cancer. The gene calls are TRBV5-1 and TRBJ2-7, with a tentative D call TRBD1 (6 bases). The CDR3 spells CASSPDRLYEQYF. The CDR3 DNA sequence: TGCGCCAGCAGCCCCGACAGGCTTTACGAGCAGTACTTC.